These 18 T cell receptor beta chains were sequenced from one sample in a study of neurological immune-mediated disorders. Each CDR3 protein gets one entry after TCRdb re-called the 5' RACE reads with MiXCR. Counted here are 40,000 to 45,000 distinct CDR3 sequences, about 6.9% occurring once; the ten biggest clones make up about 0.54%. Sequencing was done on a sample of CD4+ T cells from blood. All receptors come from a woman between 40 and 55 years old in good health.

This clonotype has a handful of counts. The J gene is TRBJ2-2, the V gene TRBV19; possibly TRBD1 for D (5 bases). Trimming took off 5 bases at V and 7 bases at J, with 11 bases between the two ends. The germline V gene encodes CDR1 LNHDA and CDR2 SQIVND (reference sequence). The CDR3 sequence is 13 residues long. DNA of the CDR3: TGTGCCAGTAGTCTTCAGGGCGGCGGGGAGCTGTTTTTT. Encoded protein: CASSLQGGGELFF.

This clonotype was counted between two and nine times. CDR3 amino acids: CASSQGRGLNQPQHF. The CDR3 DNA reads as TGCGCCAGCAGCCAAGGTAGGGGGCTGAATCAGCCCCAGCATTTT. V usage is TRBV4-1 and J usage is TRBJ1-5; 7 positions agree with TRBD1. Germline CDR1 MGHRA, CDR2 YSYEKL. This CDR3 contains 15 residues. V gave up 1 base and J gave up 4 bases; unmatched junction bases: 4.

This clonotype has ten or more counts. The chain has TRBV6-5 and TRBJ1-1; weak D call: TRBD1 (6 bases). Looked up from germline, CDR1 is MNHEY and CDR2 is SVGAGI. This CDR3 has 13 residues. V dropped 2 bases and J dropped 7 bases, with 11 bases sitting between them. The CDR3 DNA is TGTGCCAGCAGTTACGAGGGGGACTTTGAAGCTTTCTTT. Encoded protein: CASSYEGDFEAFF.

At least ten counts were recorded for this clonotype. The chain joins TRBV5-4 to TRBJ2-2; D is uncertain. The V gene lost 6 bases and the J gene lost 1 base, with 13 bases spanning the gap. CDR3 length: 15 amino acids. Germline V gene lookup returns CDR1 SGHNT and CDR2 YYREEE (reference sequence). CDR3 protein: CASTPTPGNTGELFF. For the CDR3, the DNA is TGTGCCAGCACCCCGACGCCTGGGAACACCGGGGAGCTGTTTTTT.

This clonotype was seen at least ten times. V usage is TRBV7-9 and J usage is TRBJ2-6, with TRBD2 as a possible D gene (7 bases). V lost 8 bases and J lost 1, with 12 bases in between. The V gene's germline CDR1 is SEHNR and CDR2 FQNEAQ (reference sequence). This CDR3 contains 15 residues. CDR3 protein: CASDGGASGANVLTF. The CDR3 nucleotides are TGTGCCAGCGATGGGGGGGCGTCTGGGGCCAACGTCCTGACTTTC.

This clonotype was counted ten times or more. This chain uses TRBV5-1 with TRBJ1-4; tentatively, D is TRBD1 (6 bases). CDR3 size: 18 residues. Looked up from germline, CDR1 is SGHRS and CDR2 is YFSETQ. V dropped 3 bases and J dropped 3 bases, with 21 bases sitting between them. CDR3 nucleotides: TGCGCCAGCAGCTGGGGGCAGGGAGGCAACACGGCTAATGAAAAACTGTTTTTT. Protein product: CASSWGQGGNTANEKLFF.

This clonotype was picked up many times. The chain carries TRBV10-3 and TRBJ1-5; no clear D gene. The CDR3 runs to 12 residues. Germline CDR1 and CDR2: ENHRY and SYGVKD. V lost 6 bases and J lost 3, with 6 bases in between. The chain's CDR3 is CAISPNNQPQHF. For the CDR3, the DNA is TGTGCCATCAGCCCTAACAATCAGCCCCAGCATTTT.

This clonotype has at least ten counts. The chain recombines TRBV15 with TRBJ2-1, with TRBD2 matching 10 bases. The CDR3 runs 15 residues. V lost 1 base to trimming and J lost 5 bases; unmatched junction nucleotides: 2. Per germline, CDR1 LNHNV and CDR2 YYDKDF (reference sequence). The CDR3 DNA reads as TGTGCCACCAGCAGAGGCAGCGGGAGGGACAATGAGCAGTTCTTC. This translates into CATSRGSGRDNEQFF.

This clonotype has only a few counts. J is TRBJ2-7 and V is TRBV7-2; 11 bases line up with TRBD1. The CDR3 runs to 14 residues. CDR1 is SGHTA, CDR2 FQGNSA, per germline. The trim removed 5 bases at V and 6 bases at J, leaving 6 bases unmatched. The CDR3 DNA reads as TGTGCCAGCAGCCGTCCCGGGACAGGGGGCGAGCAGTACTTC. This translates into CASSRPGTGGEQYF.

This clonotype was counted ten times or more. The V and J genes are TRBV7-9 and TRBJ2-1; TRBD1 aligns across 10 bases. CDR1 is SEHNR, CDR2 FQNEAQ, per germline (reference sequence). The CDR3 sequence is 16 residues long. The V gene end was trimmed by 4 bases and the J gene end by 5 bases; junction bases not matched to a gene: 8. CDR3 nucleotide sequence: TGTGCCAGCAGCTGGACCGGGACAGGGGCCGACAATGAGCAGTTCTTC. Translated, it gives CASSWTGTGADNEQFF.

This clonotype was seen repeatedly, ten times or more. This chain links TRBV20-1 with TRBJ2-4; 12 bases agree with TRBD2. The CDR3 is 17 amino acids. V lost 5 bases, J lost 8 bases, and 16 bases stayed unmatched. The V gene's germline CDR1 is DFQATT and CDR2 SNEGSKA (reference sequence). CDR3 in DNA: TGCAGTGCTCCTAAACTAGCGGGGGGCCCTGAGACGGACATTCAGTACTTC. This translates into CSAPKLAGGPETDIQYF.

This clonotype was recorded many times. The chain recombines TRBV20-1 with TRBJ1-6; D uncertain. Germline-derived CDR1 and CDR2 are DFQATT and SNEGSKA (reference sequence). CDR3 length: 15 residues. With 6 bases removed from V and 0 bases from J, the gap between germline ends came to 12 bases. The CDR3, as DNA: TGCAGTGCGCCCCCCTCGAGCTCCTATAATTCACCCCTCCACTTT. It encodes CSAPPSSSYNSPLHF.

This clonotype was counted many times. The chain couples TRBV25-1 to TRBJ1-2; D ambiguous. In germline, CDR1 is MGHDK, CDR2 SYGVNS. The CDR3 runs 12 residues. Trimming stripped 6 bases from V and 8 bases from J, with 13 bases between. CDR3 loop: CASSGRVFGYTF. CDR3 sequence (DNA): TGTGCCAGCAGCGGGCGGGTTTTCGGCTACACCTTC.

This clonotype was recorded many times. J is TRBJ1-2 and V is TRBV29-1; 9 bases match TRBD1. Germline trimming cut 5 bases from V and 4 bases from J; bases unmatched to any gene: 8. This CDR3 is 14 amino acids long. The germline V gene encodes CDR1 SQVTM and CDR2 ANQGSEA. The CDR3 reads CSVWDRVVSYGYTF. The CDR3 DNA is TGCAGCGTTTGGGACAGGGTGGTTTCCTATGGCTACACCTTC.

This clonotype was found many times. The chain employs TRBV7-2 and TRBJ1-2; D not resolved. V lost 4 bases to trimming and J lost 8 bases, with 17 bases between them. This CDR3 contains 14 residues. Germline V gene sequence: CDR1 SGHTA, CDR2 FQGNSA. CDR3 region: CASSSYKGKKGYTF. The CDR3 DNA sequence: TGTGCCAGCAGCTCCTACAAGGGCAAGAAAGGCTACACCTTC.

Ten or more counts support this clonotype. CDR3 sequence reads: CSASTGWNYGYTF. As DNA, the CDR3 is TGCAGTGCTAGCACAGGTTGGAATTATGGCTACACCTTC. This sequence joins TRBV20-1 and TRBJ1-2, with D maybe TRBD1 (5 bases). V lost 3 bases and J lost 5, with 13 bases in between. Germline V gene data show CDR1 as DFQATT and CDR2 as SNEGSKA (reference sequence). This CDR3 spans 13 amino acids.

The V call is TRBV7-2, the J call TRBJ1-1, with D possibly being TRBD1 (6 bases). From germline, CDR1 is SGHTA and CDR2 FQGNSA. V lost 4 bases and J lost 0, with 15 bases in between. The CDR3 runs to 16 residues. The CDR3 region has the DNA TGTGCCAGCAGCTCCCCACAGGGCAGGGTGAACACTGAAGCTTTCTTT. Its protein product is CASSSPQGRVNTEAFF.

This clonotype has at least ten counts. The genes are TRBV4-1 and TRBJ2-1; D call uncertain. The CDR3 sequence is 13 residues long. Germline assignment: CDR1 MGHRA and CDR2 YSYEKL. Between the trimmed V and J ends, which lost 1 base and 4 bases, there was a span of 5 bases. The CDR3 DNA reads TGCGCCAGCAGCCAAGCCGGGTACAATGAGCAGTTCTTC. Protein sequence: CASSQAGYNEQFF.